The 5 T cell receptor beta chains below were found in one sample sequenced in a study of shared clonotypes between healthy human individuals. Profiled with immunoSEQ multiplex PCR; TCRdb holds only in-frame clones, not every one. The sample yields millions of clones, roughly 94% seen once. The sample was naive CD4+ T cells sorted from blood. Documented subset: CD45RA+ positively selected. Every receptor here comes from a man aged 18 to 30 in good health.

V is TRBV5-1 and J is TRBJ1-6, with 9 positions matching TRBD1. Germline V gene lookup returns CDR1 SGHRS and CDR2 YFSETQ. The V gene end was trimmed by 4 bases and the J gene end by 10 bases; junction bases not matched to a gene: 9. This CDR3 has 15 residues. CDR3 nucleotides: TGCGCCAGCAGCAGGGCCCCGGGACAGGGCTCACCCCTCCACTTT. This encodes CASSRAPGQGSPLHF.

The V gene is TRBV19, the J gene TRBJ1-2; the D gene is possibly TRBD1 (6 bases). Germline V lookup: CDR1 LNHDA, CDR2 SQIVND (reference sequence). Trimming removed 7 bases from V and 5 bases from J, with 23 bases in between. The CDR3 runs 16 residues. CDR3 nucleotides: TGTGCCAGTACCCCGACAGGCTCTTCGTATAAGTATGGCTACACCTTC. Translation gives CASTPTGSSYKYGYTF.

CDR3 sequence: CAWSPVQGEKLFF. The CDR3, as DNA: TGTGCCTGGAGTCCCGTACAGGGAGAAAAACTGTTTTTT. This chain links TRBV30 with TRBJ1-4; possible D gene TRBD1, 6 bases. The CDR3 runs 13 residues. Trimming shortened V by 2 bases and J by 8 bases, and 12 bases separated the two germline ends. The germline gives CDR1 GTSNPN, CDR2 SVGIG (reference sequence).

The V call is TRBV10-3, the J call TRBJ2-7; TRBD1 matches at 8 bases. From germline, CDR1 is ENHRY and CDR2 SYGVKD. V lost 10 bases to trimming and J lost 2 bases; unmatched junction nucleotides: 4. The CDR3 is made up of 12 amino acids. The CDR3 reads CATRTGTYEQYF. The DNA of the CDR3 is TGTGCCACCAGGACAGGGACCTACGAGCAGTACTTC.

The rearrangement joins TRBV27 to TRBJ1-1, with D uncertain. Trimming cost V 8 bases and J 10 bases, with 17 bases left between them. CDR1 MNHEY and CDR2 SMNVEV come from the germline V gene (reference sequence). This CDR3 has 12 amino acids. The CDR3 sequence is CASRSRWDGAFF. The CDR3 DNA is TGTGCCAGCCGGTCTAGATGGGATGGAGCTTTCTTT.